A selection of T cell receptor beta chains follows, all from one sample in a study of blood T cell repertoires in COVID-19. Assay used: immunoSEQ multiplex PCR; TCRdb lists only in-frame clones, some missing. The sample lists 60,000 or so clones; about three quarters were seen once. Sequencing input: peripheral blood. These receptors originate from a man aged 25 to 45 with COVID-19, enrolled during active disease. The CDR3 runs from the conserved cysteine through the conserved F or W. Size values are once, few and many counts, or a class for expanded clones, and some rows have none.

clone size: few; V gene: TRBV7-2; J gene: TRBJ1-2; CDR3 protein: CASSLSYAGDDGYTF
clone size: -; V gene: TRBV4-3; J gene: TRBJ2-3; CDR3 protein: CASSQTSGGATDTQYF
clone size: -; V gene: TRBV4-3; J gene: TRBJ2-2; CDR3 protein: CASSAREFRDRIVFGELFF
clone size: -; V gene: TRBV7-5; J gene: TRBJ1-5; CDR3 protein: CVRSSPQTGEGNQPQHF
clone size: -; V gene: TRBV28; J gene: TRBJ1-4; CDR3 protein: CASRDVLGQGHNEKLFF
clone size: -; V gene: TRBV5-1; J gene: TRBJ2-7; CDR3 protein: CASSTGLAVYEQYF
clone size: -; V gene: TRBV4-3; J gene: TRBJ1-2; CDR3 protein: CASSQARNYGYTF
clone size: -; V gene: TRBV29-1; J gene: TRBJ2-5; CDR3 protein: CSVNSGPGTQYF
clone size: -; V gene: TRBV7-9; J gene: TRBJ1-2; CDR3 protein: CASSLTQKGYTF
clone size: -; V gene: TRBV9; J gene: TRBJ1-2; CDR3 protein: CASSIGTGYGYTF
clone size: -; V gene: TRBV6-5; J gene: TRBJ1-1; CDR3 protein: CASSYSDVTDTEAFF
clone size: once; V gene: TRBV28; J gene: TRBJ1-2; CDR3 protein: CASSGRGSNYGYTF
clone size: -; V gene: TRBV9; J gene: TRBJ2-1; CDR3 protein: CASSPVGGPGGREGHNEQFF
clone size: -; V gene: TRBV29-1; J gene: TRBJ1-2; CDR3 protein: CSVGGGEGYTF
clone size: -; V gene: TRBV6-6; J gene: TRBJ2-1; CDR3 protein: CASSYVSGNEQFF
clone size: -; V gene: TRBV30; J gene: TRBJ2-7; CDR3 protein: CAWSFSGRPTYEQYF
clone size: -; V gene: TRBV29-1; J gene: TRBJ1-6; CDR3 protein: CSARPGTGGALHF
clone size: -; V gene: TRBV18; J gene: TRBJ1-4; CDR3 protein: CASSPPDWEIEKLFF
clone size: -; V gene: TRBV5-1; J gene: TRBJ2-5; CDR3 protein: CASSFGLAGVQETQYF
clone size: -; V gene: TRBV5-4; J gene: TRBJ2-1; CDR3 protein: CASSLVLREADEQFF
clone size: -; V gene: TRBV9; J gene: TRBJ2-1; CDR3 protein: CASSVDQMGAGEQFF
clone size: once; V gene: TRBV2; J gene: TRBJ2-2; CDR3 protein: CASRGPPGGPPGELFF
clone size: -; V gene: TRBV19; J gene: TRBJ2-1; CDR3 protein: CASSWGQGGEQFF
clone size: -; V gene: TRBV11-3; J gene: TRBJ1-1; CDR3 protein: CASTRQNTEAFF
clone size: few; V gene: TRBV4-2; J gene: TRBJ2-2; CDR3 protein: CASSPRTKDTGELFF
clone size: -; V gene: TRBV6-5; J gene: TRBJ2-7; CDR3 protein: CASSYSRLVAEQYF
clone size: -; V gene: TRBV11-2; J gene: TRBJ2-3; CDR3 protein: CASSPGGRTSTDTQYF
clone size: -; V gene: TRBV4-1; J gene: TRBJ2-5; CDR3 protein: CASSQDQGDQETQYF
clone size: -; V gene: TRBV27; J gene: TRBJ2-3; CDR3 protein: CASSLTLADSTDTQYF
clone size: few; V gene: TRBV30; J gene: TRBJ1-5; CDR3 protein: CAWDPGQPNQPQHF
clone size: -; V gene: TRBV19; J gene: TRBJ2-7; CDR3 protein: CASSIEGLGQGKHEQYF
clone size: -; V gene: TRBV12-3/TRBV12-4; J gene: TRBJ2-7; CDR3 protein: CASSMTSSYEQYF
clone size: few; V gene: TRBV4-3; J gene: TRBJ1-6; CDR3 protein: CASSQEDYSSYNSPLHF
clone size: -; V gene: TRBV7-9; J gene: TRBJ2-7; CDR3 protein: CASSFGTSGLDSYEQYF
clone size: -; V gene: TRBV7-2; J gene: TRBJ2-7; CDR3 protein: CASSLAGRLPYEQYF
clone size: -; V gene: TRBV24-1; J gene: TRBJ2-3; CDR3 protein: CATSDPGLAGGVGTDTQYF
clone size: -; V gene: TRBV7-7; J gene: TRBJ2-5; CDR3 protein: CASSLGGRGEETQYF
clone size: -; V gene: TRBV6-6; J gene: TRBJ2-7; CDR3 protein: CASSYSLSAGPYEQYF
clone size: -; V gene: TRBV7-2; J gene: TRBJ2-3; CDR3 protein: CASSLGISGVTDTQYF
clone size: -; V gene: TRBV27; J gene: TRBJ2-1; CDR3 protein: CASSDSYNEQFF
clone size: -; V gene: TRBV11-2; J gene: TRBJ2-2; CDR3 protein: CASSPGLVPGELFF
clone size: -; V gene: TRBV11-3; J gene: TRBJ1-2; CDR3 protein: CASSSRGNYGYTF
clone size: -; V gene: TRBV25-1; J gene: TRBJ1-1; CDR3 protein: CASSSTEAFF
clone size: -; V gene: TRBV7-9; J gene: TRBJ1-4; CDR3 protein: CASSLVGTGVEKLFF
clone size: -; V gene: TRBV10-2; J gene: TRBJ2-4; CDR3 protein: CASSEEAGQGKNIQYF
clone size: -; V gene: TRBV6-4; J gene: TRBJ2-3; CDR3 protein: CASSESGGAGTDTQYF
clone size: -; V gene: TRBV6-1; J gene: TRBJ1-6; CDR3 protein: CASSEGGRQNSPLHF
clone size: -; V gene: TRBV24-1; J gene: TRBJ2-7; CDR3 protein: CATTIDSGQTYEQYF
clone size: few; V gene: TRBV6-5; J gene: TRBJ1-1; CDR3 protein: CASSTQGDTEAFF
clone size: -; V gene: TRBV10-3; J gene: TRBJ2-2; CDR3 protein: CAIRGDRDNTGELFF
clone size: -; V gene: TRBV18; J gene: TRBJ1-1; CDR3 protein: CASSPGTGNTEAFF
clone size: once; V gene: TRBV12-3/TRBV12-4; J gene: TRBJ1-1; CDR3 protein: CASNQGHNTEAFF
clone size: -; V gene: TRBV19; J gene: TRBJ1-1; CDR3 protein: CASSIAWDRGNTEAFF
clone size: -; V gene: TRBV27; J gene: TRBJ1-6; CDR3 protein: CASSLLGQGNSPLHF
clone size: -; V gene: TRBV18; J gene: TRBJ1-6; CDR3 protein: CASSPPSSPLHF
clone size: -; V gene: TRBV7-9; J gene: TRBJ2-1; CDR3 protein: CASSLGRGSYNEQFF
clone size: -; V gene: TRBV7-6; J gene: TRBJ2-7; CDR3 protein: CASSLVVTGFGHEQYF